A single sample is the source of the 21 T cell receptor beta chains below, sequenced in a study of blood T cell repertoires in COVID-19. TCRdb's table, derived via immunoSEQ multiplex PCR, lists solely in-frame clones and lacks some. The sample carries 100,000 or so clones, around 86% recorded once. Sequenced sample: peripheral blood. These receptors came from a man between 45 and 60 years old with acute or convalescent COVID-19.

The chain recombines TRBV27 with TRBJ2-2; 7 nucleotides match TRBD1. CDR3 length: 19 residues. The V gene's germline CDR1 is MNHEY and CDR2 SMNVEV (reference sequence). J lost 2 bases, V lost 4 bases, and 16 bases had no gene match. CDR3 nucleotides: TGTGCCAGCAGTTCCGTATACCAACCTACAGGGGCTAACACCGGGGAGCTGTTTTTT. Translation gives CASSSVYQPTGANTGELFF.

CDR3 in amino acids: CATSEATSGNSYEQYF. The CDR3 coding sequence is TGTGCCACCAGTGAGGCGACTAGCGGGAACTCCTACGAGCAGTACTTC. The V gene is TRBV24-1, the J gene TRBJ2-7; 11 positions agree with TRBD2. V lost 4 bases to trimming and J lost 0 bases; unmatched junction nucleotides: 4. This CDR3 is built from 16 residues. The germline V gene encodes CDR1 KGHDR and CDR2 SFDVKD.

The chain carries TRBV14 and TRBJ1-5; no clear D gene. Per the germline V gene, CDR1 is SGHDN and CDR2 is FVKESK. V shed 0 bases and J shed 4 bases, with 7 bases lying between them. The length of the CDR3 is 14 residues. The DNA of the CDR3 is TGTGCCAGCAGCCAAGATGGTCTAAATCAGCCCCAGCATTTT. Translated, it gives CASSQDGLNQPQHF.

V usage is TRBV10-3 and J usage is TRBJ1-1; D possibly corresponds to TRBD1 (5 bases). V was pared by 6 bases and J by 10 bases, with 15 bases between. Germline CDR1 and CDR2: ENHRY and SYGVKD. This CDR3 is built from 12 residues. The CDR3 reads CAIRPGRGGAFF. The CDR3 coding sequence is TGTGCCATCAGACCGGGACGGGGGGGAGCTTTCTTT.

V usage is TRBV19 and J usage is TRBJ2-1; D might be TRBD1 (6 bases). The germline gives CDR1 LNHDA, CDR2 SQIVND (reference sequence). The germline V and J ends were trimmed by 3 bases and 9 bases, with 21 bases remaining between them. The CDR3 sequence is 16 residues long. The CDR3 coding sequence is TGTGCCAGTAGTATGGAAATAAGGGCGCCACAGGGTGAGCAGTTCTTC. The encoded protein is CASSMEIRAPQGEQFF.

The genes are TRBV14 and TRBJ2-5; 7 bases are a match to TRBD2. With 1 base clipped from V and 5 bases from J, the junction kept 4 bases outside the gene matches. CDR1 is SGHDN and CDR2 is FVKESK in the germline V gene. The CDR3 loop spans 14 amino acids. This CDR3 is CASSQAGGAETQYF. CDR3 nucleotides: TGTGCCAGCAGCCAAGCGGGGGGAGCCGAGACCCAGTACTTC.

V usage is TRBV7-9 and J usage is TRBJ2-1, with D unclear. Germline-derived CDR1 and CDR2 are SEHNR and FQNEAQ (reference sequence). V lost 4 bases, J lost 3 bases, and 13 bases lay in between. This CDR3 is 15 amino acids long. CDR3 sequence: CASSSPGHGYNEQFF. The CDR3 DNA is TGTGCCAGCAGCTCCCCCGGTCATGGCTACAATGAGCAGTTCTTC.

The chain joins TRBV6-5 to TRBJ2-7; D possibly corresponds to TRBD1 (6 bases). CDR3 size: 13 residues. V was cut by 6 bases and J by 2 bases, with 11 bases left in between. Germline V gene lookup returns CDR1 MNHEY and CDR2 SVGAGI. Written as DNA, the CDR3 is TGTGCCAGCAGCCGGACAGAGACCTACGAGCAGTACTTC. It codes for CASSRTETYEQYF.

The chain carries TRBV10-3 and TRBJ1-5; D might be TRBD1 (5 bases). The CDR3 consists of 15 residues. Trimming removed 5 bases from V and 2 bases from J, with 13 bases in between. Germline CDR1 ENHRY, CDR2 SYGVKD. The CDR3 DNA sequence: TGTGCCATCAGTATGGCAGGGAATGGCAATCAGCCCCAGCATTTT. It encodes CAISMAGNGNQPQHF.

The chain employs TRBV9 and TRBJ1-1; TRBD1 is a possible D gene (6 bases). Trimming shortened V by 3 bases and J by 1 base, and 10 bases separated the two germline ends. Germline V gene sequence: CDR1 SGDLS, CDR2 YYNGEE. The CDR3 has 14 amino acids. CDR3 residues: CASSERGGNTEAFF. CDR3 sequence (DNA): TGTGCCAGCAGCGAACGAGGGGGGAACACTGAAGCTTTCTTT.

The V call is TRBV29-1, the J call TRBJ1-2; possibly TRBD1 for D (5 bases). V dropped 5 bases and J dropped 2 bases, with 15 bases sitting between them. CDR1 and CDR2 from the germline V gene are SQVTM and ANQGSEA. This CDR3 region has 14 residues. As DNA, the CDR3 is TGCAGCGTTATTATACAGGAGGGGAACTATGGCTACACCTTC. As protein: CSVIIQEGNYGYTF.

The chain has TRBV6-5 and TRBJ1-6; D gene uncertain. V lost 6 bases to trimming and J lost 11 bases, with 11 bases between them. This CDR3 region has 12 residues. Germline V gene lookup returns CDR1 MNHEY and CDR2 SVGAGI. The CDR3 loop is CASRRAGTPLHF. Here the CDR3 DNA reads TGTGCCAGCAGACGAGCGGGGACACCCCTCCACTTT.

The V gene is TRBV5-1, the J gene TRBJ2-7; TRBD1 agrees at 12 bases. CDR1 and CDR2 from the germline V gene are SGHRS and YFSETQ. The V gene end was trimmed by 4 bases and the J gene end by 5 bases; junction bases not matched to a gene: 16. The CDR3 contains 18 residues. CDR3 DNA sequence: TGCGCCAGCAGCCACGGGGACAGGGGGCCTAGCGGGAGCGACGAGCAGTACTTC. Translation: CASSHGDRGPSGSDEQYF.

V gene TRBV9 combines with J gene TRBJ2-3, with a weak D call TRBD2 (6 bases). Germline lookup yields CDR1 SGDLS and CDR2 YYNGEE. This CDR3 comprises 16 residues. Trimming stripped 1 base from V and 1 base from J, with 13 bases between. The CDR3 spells CASSVFTSSGTDTQYF. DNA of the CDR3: TGTGCCAGCAGCGTATTCACTTCTAGCGGCACAGATACGCAGTATTTT.

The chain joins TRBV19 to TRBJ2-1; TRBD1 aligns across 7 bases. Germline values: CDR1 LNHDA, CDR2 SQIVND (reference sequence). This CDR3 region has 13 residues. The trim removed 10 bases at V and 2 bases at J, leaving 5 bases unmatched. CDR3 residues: CATNRGTYNEQFF. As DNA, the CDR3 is TGTGCCACCAACAGGGGTACCTACAATGAGCAGTTCTTC.

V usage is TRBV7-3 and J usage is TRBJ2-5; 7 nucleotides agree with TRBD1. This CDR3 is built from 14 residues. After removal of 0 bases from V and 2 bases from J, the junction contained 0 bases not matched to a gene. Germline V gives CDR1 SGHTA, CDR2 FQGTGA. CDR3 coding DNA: TGTGCCAGCAGCTTAACGGGACAGCAAGAGACCCAGTACTTC. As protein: CASSLTGQQETQYF.

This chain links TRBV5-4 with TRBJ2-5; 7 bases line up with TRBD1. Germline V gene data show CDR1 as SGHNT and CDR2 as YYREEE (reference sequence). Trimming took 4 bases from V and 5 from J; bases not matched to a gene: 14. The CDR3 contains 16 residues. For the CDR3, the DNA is TGTGCCAGCAGCGAACCTGACGAGGGGGCAAGGGAGACCCAGTACTTC. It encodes CASSEPDEGARETQYF. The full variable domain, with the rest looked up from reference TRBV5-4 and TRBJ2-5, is ETGVTQSPTHLIKTRGQQVTLRCSSQSGHNTVSWYQQALGQGPQFIFQYYREEENGRGNFPPRFSGLQFPNYSSELNVNALELDDSALYLCASSEPDEGARETQYFGPGTRLLVL.

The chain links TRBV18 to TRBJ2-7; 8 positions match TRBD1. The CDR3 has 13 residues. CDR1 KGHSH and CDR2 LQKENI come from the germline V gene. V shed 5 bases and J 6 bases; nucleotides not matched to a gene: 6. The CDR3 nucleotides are TGTGCCAGCTCAGAGGGACAGGTCATCGAGCAGTACTTC. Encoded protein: CASSEGQVIEQYF.

The CDR3 sequence is CASSPRVRERVTEAFF. CDR3 nucleotide sequence: TGTGCCAGCAGCCCCAGGGTCAGGGAAAGGGTCACTGAAGCTTTCTTT. The chain employs TRBV7-8 and TRBJ1-1, with D tentatively TRBD1 (5 bases). Trimming removed 5 bases at V and 4 bases at J, with 20 bases between. The CDR3 extends over 16 amino acids. The germline V gene has CDR1 SGHVS and CDR2 FQNEAQ.

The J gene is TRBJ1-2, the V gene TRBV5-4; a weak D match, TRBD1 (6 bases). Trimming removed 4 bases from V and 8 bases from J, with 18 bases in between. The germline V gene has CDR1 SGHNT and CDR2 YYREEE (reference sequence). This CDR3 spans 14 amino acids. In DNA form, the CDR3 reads TGTGCCAGCAGCCAACCGACAGGCCTGTTAGGCTACACCTTC. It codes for CASSQPTGLLGYTF.

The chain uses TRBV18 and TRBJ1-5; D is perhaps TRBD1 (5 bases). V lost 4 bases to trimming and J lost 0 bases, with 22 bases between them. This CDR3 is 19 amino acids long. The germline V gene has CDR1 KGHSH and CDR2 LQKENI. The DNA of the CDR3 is TGTGCCAGCTCACTAATTAGGGAGGGGAGTTCCTTTAGCAATCAGCCCCAGCATTTT. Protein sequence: CASSLIREGSSFSNQPQHF.